The 27 T cell receptor beta chains reported below all come from one sample, sequenced in a study of T-cell memory formation after mild COVID-19. TCRdb ran MiXCR on the 5' RACE reads and lists one entry per CDR3 protein. The sample contains 250,000 to 350,000 distinct CDR3 sequences, roughly 15% of which appear only once. Sequenced: PBMCs or a T cell subset sorted from them (not recorded which). These TCRs come from a young man who had mild COVID-19 (a few samples of this study predate the infection). Cell type and time point are not known.

This clonotype came up a few times. The DNA of the CDR3 is TGTGCCAGCAGTGACAGGTTCTACAATGAGCAGTTCTTC. This encodes CASSDRFYNEQFF. The V call is TRBV12-3 or TRBV12-4, the J call TRBJ2-1; the D gene is possibly TRBD1 (6 bases). V gave up 5 bases and J gave up 3 bases, with 8 bases separating them. The length of the CDR3 is 13 residues.

The V and J genes are TRBV5-1 and TRBJ2-2; TRBD1 aligns across 7 bases. The V gene's germline CDR1 is SGHRS and CDR2 YFSETQ. The CDR3 is 17 residues long. V lost 2 bases and J lost 6; bases outside the gene matches: 13. CDR3 bases: TGCGCCAGCAGCTTATCCGTCGACAGGGTACAGGCCGGGGAGCTGTTTTTT. It specifies CASSLSVDRVQAGELFF.

In its sample, this clonotype was seen a few times. The limits of the CDR3 on the DNA are not certain, so only TCRdb's listed CDR3 is given. The rearrangement joins TRBV5-6 to TRBJ2-1; the DNA was not used to check the table's D call, TRBD1. The V gene's germline CDR1 is SGHDT and CDR2 YYEEEE. The CDR3 spans 11 residues, counting both ends. CDR3 sequence reads: CASSFGTGIFF.

The chain links TRBV7-3 to TRBJ2-2, with D tentatively TRBD1 (5 bases). The germline V gene has CDR1 SGHTA and CDR2 FQGTGA. V was clipped by 5 bases and J by 3 bases, with 13 bases between them. There are 15 residues in the CDR3. CDR3 nucleotides: TGTGCCAGCAGCCCCTCCGACAGTCACACCGGGGAGCTGTTTTTT. Amino acid sequence: CASSPSDSHTGELFF.

V usage is TRBV6-5 and J usage is TRBJ2-6; D is perhaps TRBD1 (5 bases). Trimming took off 10 bases at V and 2 bases at J, with 9 bases between the two ends. Germline CDR1 reads MNHEY; CDR2 reads SVGAGI. The CDR3 is 13 residues long. CDR3 sequence reads: CATKGAGANVLTF. CDR3 sequence (DNA): TGTGCCACCAAAGGGGCTGGGGCCAACGTCCTGACTTTC.

This clonotype was found a few times. The J gene is TRBJ2-2, the V gene TRBV29-1; D is ambiguous. Trimming removed 5 bases at V and 3 bases at J, with 16 bases between. The germline CDR1 and CDR2 sequences are SQVTM and ANQGSEA. The CDR3 length is 15 residues. The CDR3 DNA reads as TGCAGCGTTTTCGACGGAACCAGATACACCGGGGAGCTGTTTTTT. Amino acids: CSVFDGTRYTGELFF.

The CDR3 region has the DNA TGTGCCAGCAGTTACGGGCAGGGGGCAGATACGCAGTATTTT. This codes for CASSYGQGADTQYF. The rearrangement links TRBV6-5 to TRBJ2-3; 7 bases fit TRBD1. Germline-derived CDR1 and CDR2 are MNHEY and SVGAGI. The CDR3 totals 14 residues. The V and J ends lost 2 bases and 4 bases, in that order; junction bases with no gene match: 3.

This chain connects TRBV29-1 to TRBJ1-1; tentative D call: TRBD1 (5 bases). The CDR3 has 13 residues. Trimming shortened V by 6 bases and J by 0 bases, and 11 bases separated the two germline ends. CDR1 is SQVTM, CDR2 ANQGSEA, per germline. CDR3 coding DNA: TGCAGCGTAGACCGACAGTTGAACACTGAAGCTTTCTTT. Protein: CSVDRQLNTEAFF.

The chain joins TRBV20-1 to TRBJ2-5; TRBD2 agrees at 8 bases. Germline V CDR1 and CDR2: DFQATT, SNEGSKA (reference sequence). The junction had 12 bases not matched to a gene; V was cut back by 3 bases and J by 9 bases. The CDR3 is 14 residues long. The CDR3 reads CSASGSGGGGPQYF. In DNA form, the CDR3 reads TGCAGTGCTAGCGGCTCGGGGGGGGGAGGGCCCCAGTACTTC.

V is TRBV6-2 or TRBV6-3 and J is TRBJ2-2, with 7 bases that match TRBD1. The CDR3 has 14 residues. The germline CDR1 and CDR2 sequences are MNHEY and SVGEGT. V was clipped by 2 bases and J by 7 bases; unmatched bases: 4. The DNA for the CDR3 is TGTGCCAGCAGTTACCGAGGGGGCTACGGGGAGCTGTTTTTT. This translates into CASSYRGGYGELFF.

In this sample, this clonotype turned up a few times. This chain links TRBV24-1 with TRBJ2-1; 10 positions agree with TRBD2. Losses at the gene ends were 2 bases for V and 4 bases for J; bases not matched to a gene: 4. Germline V CDR1 and CDR2: KGHDR, SFDVKD. This CDR3 has 16 amino acids. CDR3 DNA: TGTGCCACCAGTGATTCACTAGCGGGAAAATACAATGAGCAGTTCTTC. This sequence encodes CATSDSLAGKYNEQFF.

This clonotype showed up many times. The J gene is TRBJ2-5, the V gene TRBV12-3 or TRBV12-4, with 8 nucleotides matching TRBD1. V shed 5 bases and J 4 bases; nucleotides not matched to a gene: 3. CDR3 length equals 13 residues. This CDR3 is CASSIQGGETQYF. The CDR3 nucleotides read TGTGCCAGCAGTATACAGGGGGGAGAGACCCAGTACTTC.

This clonotype was recorded a few times. The CDR3 region is CSARALLVGGTDTQYF. The DNA for the CDR3 is TGCAGTGCTAGAGCCCTCCTTGTGGGGGGCACAGATACGCAGTATTTT. The chain links TRBV20-1 to TRBJ2-3; the D gene could be TRBD1 or TRBD2 (5 bases each). V lost 1 base, J lost 1 base, and 15 bases lay in between. Germline assignment: CDR1 DFQATT and CDR2 SNEGSKA (reference sequence). The CDR3 is 16 amino acids.

The chain joins TRBV5-6 to TRBJ2-1; D is unclear. The CDR3 totals 14 residues. The V gene's germline CDR1 is SGHDT and CDR2 YYEEEE. The ends were cut back, 4 bases at V and 1 base at J, with 9 bases in the middle. DNA for the CDR3: TGTGCCAGCAGCCTGGGAATGTCCTACAATGAGCAGTTCTTC. This encodes CASSLGMSYNEQFF.

This clonotype was counted a few times. The chain employs TRBV28 and TRBJ2-5, with D possibly called TRBD1 or TRBD2 (5 bases each). The CDR3 loop spans 15 amino acids. Germline CDR1 reads MDHEN; CDR2 reads SYDVKM. V was trimmed by 3 bases and J by 10 bases, leaving 21 bases between them. The CDR3 sequence: CASSFGLSGRGSQYF. Written as DNA, the CDR3 is TGTGCCAGCAGTTTCGGTCTCTCAGGGAGAGGGAGCCAGTACTTC.

V gene TRBV5-1 combines with J gene TRBJ2-3, with D possibly being TRBD1 (5 bases). The germline V gene encodes CDR1 SGHRS and CDR2 YFSETQ. The CDR3 runs 15 residues. V was trimmed by 4 bases and J by 2 bases, leaving 14 bases between them. The CDR3 coding sequence is TGCGCCAGCAGCCTGGGGCTTGGAGCCACAGATACGCAGTATTTT. Its protein product is CASSLGLGATDTQYF.

This clonotype was detected many times. The gene calls are TRBV18 and TRBJ1-1; maybe TRBD1 (6 bases). Trimming took 3 bases from V and 7 from J, leaving 15 bases between them. The CDR3 extends over 14 amino acids. From germline, CDR1 is KGHSH and CDR2 LQKENI. DNA for the CDR3: TGTGCCAGCTCACCCCGGGCAGGGGTGGTTGAAGCTTTCTTT. Protein product: CASSPRAGVVEAFF.

The gene calls are TRBV12-3 or TRBV12-4 and TRBJ1-1, with TRBD1 identical over 7 bases. The CDR3 runs 16 residues. J was trimmed by 2 bases and V by 3 bases; bases with no gene match: 9. DNA of the CDR3: TGTGCCAGCAGTTTCCCCAGGGGGACGGTAAACACTGAAGCTTTCTTT. Translated: CASSFPRGTVNTEAFF.

The sample holds many counts of this clonotype. This chain joins TRBV4-1 and TRBJ1-5, with D possibly being TRBD1 (6 bases). Germline-derived CDR1 and CDR2 are MGHRA and YSYEKL. V lost 0 bases, J lost 1 base, and 7 bases lay in between. The CDR3 length is 15 residues. CDR3 nucleotide sequence: TGCGCCAGCAGCCAAGATACAGGGAGCAATCAGCCCCAGCATTTT. This translates into CASSQDTGSNQPQHF.

This rearrangement joins TRBV28 to TRBJ1-1; D not certain. This CDR3 region has 12 residues. Trimming shortened V by 3 bases and J by 10 bases, and 12 bases separated the two germline ends. CDR1 and CDR2 from the germline V gene are MDHEN and SYDVKM. CDR3 sequence (DNA): TGTGCCAGCAGTTTGGCAGGAAAGGCAGCTTTCTTT. It codes for CASSLAGKAAFF.

This clonotype has more than one count but fewer than ten. CDR3 amino acids: CASSYSLTGGGTDTQYF. The CDR3 bases are TGTGCCAGCAGTTACTCGCTAACGGGGGGGGGCACAGATACGCAGTATTTT. The chain combines TRBV6-6 with TRBJ2-3, with 8 positions matching TRBD2. J gave up 1 base and V 0 bases, and 6 bases lay outside the gene matches. CDR1 and CDR2 from the germline V gene are MNHNY and SVGAGI (reference sequence). The CDR3 length is 17 residues.

The chain has TRBV5-6 and TRBJ2-2; no firm D call. Looked up from germline, CDR1 is SGHDT and CDR2 is YYEEEE. Trimming stripped 4 bases from V and 6 bases from J, with 13 bases between. This CDR3 has 14 residues. CDR3 loop: CASSMSGRPGELFF. The CDR3 nucleotides are TGTGCCAGCAGCATGTCGGGCCGGCCCGGGGAGCTGTTTTTT. The variable domain in full, with the rest retrieved from reference TRBV5-6 and TRBJ2-2, is DAGVTQSPTHLIKTRGQQVTLRCSPKSGHDTVSWYQQALGQGPQFIFQYYEEEERQRGNFPDRFSGHQFPNYSSELNVNALLLGDSALYLCASSMSGRPGELFFGEGSRLTVL.

The chain carries TRBV2 and TRBJ2-5; the D is unclear. Trimming removed 8 bases from V and 3 bases from J, with 7 bases in between. The germline gives CDR1 SNHLY, CDR2 FYNNEI. The CDR3 sequence is 11 residues long. This CDR3 reads CASGPEETQYF. CDR3 sequence (DNA): TGTGCCAGCGGTCCAGAAGAGACCCAGTACTTC. Complete variable domain (other parts from reference TRBV2 and TRBJ2-5): EPEVTQTPSHQVTQMGQEVILRCVPISNHLYFYWYRQILGQKVEFLVSFYNNEISEKSEIFDDQFSVERPDGSNFTLKIRSTKLEDSAMYFCASGPEETQYFGPGTRLLVL.

This clonotype appeared a few times. The chain combines TRBV2 with TRBJ1-3; D ambiguous. The CDR3 has 15 residues. Germline lookup yields CDR1 SNHLY and CDR2 FYNNEI. The germline V and J ends were trimmed by 1 base and 0 bases, with 7 bases remaining between them. The CDR3 nucleotides are TGTGCCAGCAGTGAAGAGGGATACTCTGGAAACACCATATATTTT. Protein sequence: CASSEEGYSGNTIYF.

This clonotype was found many times. The chain links TRBV20-1 to TRBJ2-1; no definite D call. The CDR3 runs 14 residues. Trimming removed 6 bases at V and 3 bases at J, with 15 bases between. Looked up from germline, CDR1 is DFQATT and CDR2 is SNEGSKA (reference sequence). The CDR3 nucleotides are TGCAGTGCCTCGTCGACTTTCGACTACAATGAGCAGTTCTTC. Its translation is CSASSTFDYNEQFF.

This rearrangement joins TRBV6-5 to TRBJ1-1; D unclear. This CDR3 has 11 residues. The V gene's germline CDR1 is MNHEY and CDR2 SVGAGI. Trimming removed 5 bases from V and 8 bases from J, with 9 bases in between. The CDR3 sequence is CASSGNREAFF. CDR3 in DNA: TGTGCCAGCAGTGGAAACAGAGAAGCTTTCTTT.

This clonotype was recorded at least ten times. The V and J genes are TRBV4-2 and TRBJ1-3; D not certain. The CDR3 covers 14 residues. The germline V gene encodes CDR1 LGHNA and CDR2 YNFKEQ. V lost 4 bases to trimming and J lost 0 bases, with 7 bases between them. CDR3 loop: CASSRSRSGNTIYF. Here the CDR3 DNA reads TGTGCCAGCAGCCGGTCACGCTCTGGAAACACCATATATTTT.